This TCR beta chain is drawn from a study of T cell changes during pregnancy in multiple sclerosis. Germline lookup yields CDR1 SQVTM and CDR2 ANQGSEA. This CDR3 is 13 amino acids long. V shed 6 bases and J 3 bases; nucleotides not matched to a gene: 4. Repertoires were generated with immunoSEQ multiplex PCR, while TCRdb's copy carries only in-frame clones and drops some. The sample comprises more than 40,000 clones, 90% to 95% of which are singletons, and 4% to 5.5% rests with the top ten. The rearrangement uses TRBV29-1 and TRBJ1-1; 10 bases match TRBD1. This sequence was found in a female donor with multiple sclerosis, enrolled in a pregnancy study. Sequencing was performed on CD8+ T cells from peripheral blood mononuclear cells, taken in the first trimester of pregnancy. This CDR3 is CSVRTGGDTEAFF. The CDR3, as DNA: TGCAGCGTAAGGACAGGGGGAGACACTGAAGCTTTCTTT.